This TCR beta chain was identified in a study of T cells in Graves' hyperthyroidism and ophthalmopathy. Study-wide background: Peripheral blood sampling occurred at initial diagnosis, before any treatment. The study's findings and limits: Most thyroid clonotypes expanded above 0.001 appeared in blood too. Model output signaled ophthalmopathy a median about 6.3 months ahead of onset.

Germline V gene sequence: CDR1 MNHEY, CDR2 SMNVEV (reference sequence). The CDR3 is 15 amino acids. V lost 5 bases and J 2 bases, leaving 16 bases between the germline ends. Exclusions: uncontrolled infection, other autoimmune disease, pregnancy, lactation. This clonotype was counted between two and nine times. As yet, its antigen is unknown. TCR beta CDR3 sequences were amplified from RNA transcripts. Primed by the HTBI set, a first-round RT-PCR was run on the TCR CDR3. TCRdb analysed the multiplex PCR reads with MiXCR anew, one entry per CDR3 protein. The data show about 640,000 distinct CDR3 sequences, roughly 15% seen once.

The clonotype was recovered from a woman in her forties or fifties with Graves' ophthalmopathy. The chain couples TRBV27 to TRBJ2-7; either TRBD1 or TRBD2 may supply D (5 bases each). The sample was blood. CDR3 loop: CASSPPGPLTYEQYF. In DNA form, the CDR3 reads TGTGCCAGCAGTCCCCCGGGACCCCTCACCTACGAGCAGTACTTC.